The rows below give T cell receptor beta chains drawn from one sample of a study of cytomegalovirus exposure and HLA in healthy donors. Repertoires were generated with immunoSEQ multiplex PCR, while TCRdb's copy carries only in-frame clones and drops some. The data contain over 120,000 clones, 87% of them singletons. Sequencing was done on a sample of PBMCs. The receptors derive from a man between 18 and 29 years old in good health and CMV-seropositive. CDR3s include the opening cysteine and the closing phenylalanine or tryptophan. Each record gives: clone size, V gene, J gene, D gene, CDR3 DNA, CDR3 protein. The D gene is left open where the match is weak. Clone size appears in some rows only: once, few, many, or a class for an expanded clone.

>.|TRBV30|TRBJ2-5|.
TGTGCCTGGAGTGTTAGATTTGAGACCCAGTACTTC
CAWSVRFETQYF
>.|TRBV9|TRBJ2-2|.
TGTGCCAGCCGGAGGGGGAACACCGGGGAGCTGTTTTTT
CASRRGNTGELFF
>.|TRBV5-1|TRBJ2-1|.
TGCGCCAGCAGCTCCCCGGGTGCCAATGAGCAGTTCTTC
CASSSPGANEQFF
>.|TRBV4-1|TRBJ1-3|.
TGCGCCAGCAGCCAAGGGACAGTGACCTCTGGAAACACCATATATTTT
CASSQGTVTSGNTIYF
>.|TRBV6-1|TRBJ2-7|TRBD1
TGTGCCAGCAGATTGACAGGGGCCTCCTACGAGCAGTACTTC
CASRLTGASYEQYF
>.|TRBV7-9|TRBJ2-7|TRBD1
TGTGCCAGCAGCTTAATGGGACAGGGGTATTACGAGCAGTACTTC
CASSLMGQGYYEQYF
>few|TRBV4-1|TRBJ1-4|.
TGCGCCAGCAGCTTAAGAGTCAATGAAAAACTGTTTTTT
CASSLRVNEKLFF
>.|TRBV7-6|TRBJ2-7|TRBD1
TGTGCCAGCAGCTTAGGAGGACAGGGGGCTTACGAGCAGTACTTC
CASSLGGQGAYEQYF
>.|TRBV29-1|TRBJ1-1|.
TGCAGCGATCAATTCGGACATTCTAACACTGAAGCTTTCTTT
CSDQFGHSNTEAFF
>.|TRBV30|TRBJ1-1|.
TGTGCCTGGGGGAGGTTCATGAACACTGAAGCTTTCTTT
CAWGRFMNTEAFF
>.|TRBV6-6|TRBJ1-1|.
TGTGCCAGCAGTTACTCGCAGTTGAACACTGAAGCTTTCTTT
CASSYSQLNTEAFF
>.|TRBV4-1|TRBJ2-2|.
TGCGCCAGCAGCCAAGAACGGAGAGCCACCGGGGAGCTGTTTTTT
CASSQERRATGELFF
>.|TRBV19|TRBJ2-7|.
TGTGCCAGTAGTCCGGGGGACGGCTTAGAGCAGTACTTC
CASSPGDGLEQYF
>.|TRBV7-9|TRBJ1-5|.
TGTGCCAGCAGCTACGCCGCAGGGGGCAATCAGCCCCAGCATTTT
CASSYAAGGNQPQHF
>once|TRBV9|TRBJ1-6|.
TGTGCCAGCAGCGTAGGTGGCAGGGATTCACCCCTCCACTTT
CASSVGGRDSPLHF
>.|TRBV27|TRBJ1-6|.
TGTGCCAGCAGCCTAAGGGTCGGGACACAGCCTAGTAGGTCCCTCCACTTT
CASSLRVGTQPSRSLHF
>.|TRBV6-6|TRBJ1-1|.
TGTGCCAGCTGGGCCGCCTTTCCGAACACTGAAGCTTTCTTT
CASWAAFPNTEAFF
>.|TRBV7-9|TRBJ2-3|.
TGTGCCAGCAGCTCCCTCGGGGATACGCAGTATTTT
CASSSLGDTQYF
>.|TRBV2|TRBJ2-5|TRBD1
TGTGCCACCAAACAGGGGGTGCAAGAGACCCAGTACTTC
CATKQGVQETQYF
>.|TRBV29-1|TRBJ2-5|.
TGCAGCGTTGAAGAGGGGAGGAGGGTGCGGGAGACCCAGTACTTC
CSVEEGRRVRETQYF
>.|TRBV5-6|TRBJ1-2|.
TGTGCCAGCAGCTTGAGAGGGGGCTACACCTTC
CASSLRGGYTF
>.|TRBV5-1|TRBJ2-2|TRBD1
TGCGCCAGCGGGGACAGGGTTACCGGGGAGCTGTTTTTT
CASGDRVTGELFF